A selection of T cell receptor beta chains follows, all from one sample in a study of T cell responses to AZD1222 COVID-19 vaccine. Sequencing used immunoSEQ multiplex PCR; TCRdb keeps in-frame clones, though not all of them. The table includes some 140,000 clones, over 85% detected once. This specimen was peripheral blood, taken on day 0 of AZD1222 vaccination. These receptors came from an adult in good health. Each CDR3 is given with its conserved first and last residue. D genes are given only for firm matches. Some rows mark clone size as missing; the rest say once, few, many or name a class of expanded clone.

v_gene,abundance,j_gene,d_gene,CDR3aa,CDR3nt
TRBV27,NA,TRBJ1-1,NA,CASTSLVGSEAFF,TGTGCCAGCACCTCACTCGTGGGATCAGAAGCTTTCTTT
TRBV5-8,NA,TRBJ2-3,NA,CASSLNRIRTDTQYF,TGTGCCAGCAGCTTGAACCGGATAAGAACAGATACGCAGTATTTT
TRBV7-3,NA,TRBJ2-6,NA,CASSPTRPGANVLTF,TGTGCCAGCAGCCCTACCCGTCCTGGGGCCAACGTCCTGACTTTC
TRBV24-1,NA,TRBJ2-5,NA,CATGGNDGAGETQYF,TGTGCCACCGGGGGGAACGACGGGGCCGGCGAGACCCAGTACTTC
TRBV7-3,NA,TRBJ2-1,TRBD2,CASSLTGTSGRPDEQFF,TGTGCCAGCAGCTTAACGGGGACTAGCGGGAGGCCGGATGAGCAGTTCTTC
TRBV13,NA,TRBJ1-1,TRBD1,CASSSTGGADEAFF,TGTGCCAGCAGCTCGACAGGGGGCGCTGATGAAGCTTTCTTT
TRBV3-1/TRBV3-2,NA,TRBJ1-1,NA,CASSQGQVNTEAFF,TGTGCCAGCAGCCAAGGGCAGGTGAACACTGAAGCTTTCTTT
TRBV7-2,NA,TRBJ2-7,NA,CASSLSGVEQYF,TGTGCCAGCAGCTTATCCGGGGTCGAGCAGTACTTC
TRBV23-1,NA,TRBJ1-2,NA,CASSPGRIYYGYTF,TGCGCCAGCAGTCCCGGACGGATCTACTATGGCTACACCTTC
TRBV10-1,once,TRBJ2-7,NA,CASSESSRDEQYF,TGCGCCAGCAGTGAGTCCTCGAGGGACGAGCAGTACTTC
TRBV14,NA,TRBJ1-2,TRBD1,CASSQTGTDYYGYTF,TGTGCCAGCAGCCAAACCGGGACAGATTACTATGGCTACACCTTC
TRBV3-1/TRBV3-2,NA,TRBJ2-6,NA,CASSSASSGANVLTF,TGTGCCAGCAGCTCGGCAAGCTCTGGGGCCAACGTCCTGACTTTC
TRBV6-2/TRBV6-3,NA,TRBJ2-7,TRBD1,CASSTDRGYEQYF,TGTGCCAGCAGCACCGACAGGGGGTACGAGCAGTACTTC
TRBV11-2,NA,TRBJ1-5,NA,CASSLVRDQPQHF,TGTGCCAGCAGCTTAGTTCGGGATCAGCCCCAGCATTTT
TRBV5-1,few,TRBJ1-1,NA,CASSLAGATEAFF,TGCGCCAGCAGCTTGGCGGGGGCAACTGAAGCTTTCTTT
TRBV10-3,NA,TRBJ1-2,NA,CAISELLHGYTF,TGTGCCATCAGTGAACTCCTGCATGGCTACACCTTC
TRBV20-1,NA,TRBJ2-7,TRBD2,CSASTSGSPGRRYEQYF,TGCAGTGCTAGTACTAGCGGGAGTCCAGGCCGGCGCTACGAGCAGTACTTC
TRBV6-5,NA,TRBJ2-3,NA,CATSPGTDTQYF,TGTGCCACCTCGCCGGGCACAGATACGCAGTATTTT
TRBV28,once,TRBJ2-3,TRBD1,CASSLSGQKRTDTQYF,TGTGCCAGCAGTTTATCGGGACAGAAACGCACAGATACGCAGTATTTT
TRBV7-6,NA,TRBJ2-5,NA,CASSLVWQGPQETQYF,TGTGCCAGCAGCTTAGTTTGGCAGGGACCGCAAGAGACCCAGTACTTC
TRBV7-9,NA,TRBJ1-5,NA,CASSLEGLSNQPQHF,TGTGCCAGCAGCTTAGAAGGATTAAGCAATCAGCCCCAGCATTTT
TRBV3-1/TRBV3-2,NA,TRBJ2-7,NA,CASSPHGTDGEQYF,TGTGCCAGCAGCCCACATGGGACCGACGGCGAGCAGTACTTC
TRBV19,NA,TRBJ1-2,TRBD1,CASSILLADRRGYTF,TGTGCCAGTAGTATACTCTTAGCGGACAGGCGTGGCTACACCTTC
TRBV29-1,NA,TRBJ1-1,NA,CSVANTEAFF,TGCAGCGTAGCAAACACTGAAGCTTTCTTT
TRBV4-1,NA,TRBJ2-3,NA,CASSQEITGGTDTQYF,TGCGCCAGCAGCCAAGAAATCACTGGGGGCACAGATACGCAGTATTTT
TRBV9,NA,TRBJ2-3,TRBD1,CASSVAPPGQGTDTQYF,TGTGCCAGCAGCGTAGCCCCTCCGGGACAGGGCACAGATACGCAGTATTTT
TRBV2,NA,TRBJ1-2,NA,CASSGGESYGYTF,TGTGCCAGCAGTGGTGGAGAAAGCTATGGCTACACCTTC
TRBV2,NA,TRBJ1-1,NA,CASSGQGTEAFF,TGTGCCAGCAGTGGCCAGGGCACTGAAGCTTTCTTT
TRBV5-1,NA,TRBJ2-2,TRBD2,CASTPLWGTGTSGSSAGELFF,TGCGCCAGCACCCCGCTATGGGGGACAGGGACTAGCGGGAGTTCGGCCGGGGAGCTGTTTTTT
TRBV7-8,NA,TRBJ2-1,NA,CASSPQGYNEQFF,TGTGCCAGCAGCCCCCAGGGATACAATGAGCAGTTCTTC
TRBV18,NA,TRBJ1-1,NA,CASSPPGSRNTEAFF,TGTGCCAGCTCACCACCGGGAAGCAGAAACACTGAAGCTTTCTTT
TRBV20-1,NA,TRBJ1-5,TRBD1,CSAGTGQPQHF,TGCAGTGCTGGGACAGGGCAGCCCCAGCATTTT
TRBV19,NA,TRBJ1-5,NA,CASRGVPNQPQHF,TGTGCCAGCCGGGGGGTGCCCAATCAGCCCCAGCATTTT
TRBV19,NA,TRBJ1-2,NA,CASSISSTVGRYTF,TGTGCCAGTAGTATAAGTTCGACAGTGGGTCGCTACACCTTC
TRBV24-1,NA,TRBJ1-5,NA,CATSQQGNQPQHF,TGTGCCACCAGTCAACAGGGCAATCAGCCCCAGCATTTT
TRBV9,NA,TRBJ1-6,NA,CASSDSDSHGSPLHF,TGTGCCAGCAGCGACTCGGACAGCCACGGTTCACCCCTCCACTTT
TRBV10-2,NA,TRBJ2-3,TRBD1,CASRFFRTGTDTQYF,TGCGCCAGCAGATTTTTCCGGACAGGGACAGATACGCAGTATTTT
TRBV7-9,NA,TRBJ2-1,TRBD2,CASSFGGSGIYNEQFF,TGTGCCAGCAGCTTCGGGGGGAGTGGGATCTACAATGAGCAGTTCTTC
TRBV5-1,NA,TRBJ2-7,NA,CASSLGGTRDEQYF,TGCGCCAGCAGCTTGGGAGGAACCAGGGACGAGCAGTACTTC
TRBV28,NA,TRBJ2-1,NA,CASSNGGPYNEQFF,TGTGCCAGCAGTAACGGCGGTCCCTACAATGAGCAGTTCTTC
TRBV5-1,NA,TRBJ2-7,TRBD1,CASSSDRTYEQYF,TGCGCCAGCAGCTCGGACAGGACCTACGAGCAGTACTTC
TRBV5-6,NA,TRBJ1-2,TRBD1,CASSFRDSNYGYTF,TGTGCCAGCAGCTTCCGGGACAGTAACTATGGCTACACCTTC
TRBV5-6,NA,TRBJ1-6,NA,CASSPRGRNSPLHF,TGTGCCAGCAGCCCACGAGGTAGGAATTCACCCCTCCACTTT
TRBV10-3,NA,TRBJ1-2,NA,CAISSISGGSYGYTF,TGTGCCATCAGTAGCATATCGGGGGGGAGCTATGGCTACACCTTC
TRBV11-3,NA,TRBJ1-4,NA,CASSRLGFDEKLFF,TGTGCCAGCAGTCGATTAGGGTTCGATGAAAAACTGTTTTTT
TRBV19,NA,TRBJ1-2,NA,CASSIPKDGSNYGYTF,TGTGCCAGTAGTATTCCTAAGGACGGTTCTAACTATGGCTACACCTTC
TRBV7-9,NA,TRBJ2-7,TRBD1,CASSRDRGREQYF,TGTGCCAGCAGCCGGGACAGGGGGCGGGAGCAGTACTTC
TRBV10-3,NA,TRBJ1-2,NA,CAISLDGNGYTF,TGTGCCATCAGTCTTGACGGGAATGGCTACACCTTC
TRBV5-1,NA,TRBJ2-5,NA,CASSLGAQGETQYF,TGCGCCAGCAGCTTGGGGGCCCAGGGGGAGACCCAGTACTTC
TRBV6-4,NA,TRBJ1-2,NA,CASSPGPGRGGYTF,TGTGCCAGCAGCCCGGGGCCAGGCAGGGGTGGCTACACCTTC
TRBV5-1,NA,TRBJ2-1,TRBD1,CASSLEGQGFVQFF,TGCGCCAGCAGCTTGGAGGGACAGGGTTTCGTGCAGTTCTTC
TRBV19,NA,TRBJ2-1,NA,CASRLLGGNEQFF,TGTGCCAGTAGACTCTTGGGAGGCAATGAGCAGTTCTTC
TRBV28,NA,TRBJ2-7,TRBD1,CASSGDRVGDEQYF,TGTGCCAGCAGTGGGGACAGGGTAGGGGACGAGCAGTACTTC
TRBV7-8,NA,TRBJ2-7,NA,CASSLIATLLGEQYF,TGTGCCAGCAGCTTAATAGCGACCCTATTGGGCGAGCAGTACTTC
TRBV14,NA,TRBJ2-7,NA,CASSPIVTRGSEQYF,TGTGCCAGCAGCCCAATCGTGACAAGGGGGAGTGAGCAGTACTTC
TRBV27,NA,TRBJ2-7,NA,CASRYRPTAAYEQYF,TGTGCCAGCCGATATCGTCCCACCGCGGCCTACGAGCAGTACTTC
TRBV7-6,NA,TRBJ2-3,NA,CASRPKISGTYSSTDTQYF,TGTGCCAGCAGACCCAAAATTTCCGGGACGTACTCTAGCACAGATACGCAGTATTTT